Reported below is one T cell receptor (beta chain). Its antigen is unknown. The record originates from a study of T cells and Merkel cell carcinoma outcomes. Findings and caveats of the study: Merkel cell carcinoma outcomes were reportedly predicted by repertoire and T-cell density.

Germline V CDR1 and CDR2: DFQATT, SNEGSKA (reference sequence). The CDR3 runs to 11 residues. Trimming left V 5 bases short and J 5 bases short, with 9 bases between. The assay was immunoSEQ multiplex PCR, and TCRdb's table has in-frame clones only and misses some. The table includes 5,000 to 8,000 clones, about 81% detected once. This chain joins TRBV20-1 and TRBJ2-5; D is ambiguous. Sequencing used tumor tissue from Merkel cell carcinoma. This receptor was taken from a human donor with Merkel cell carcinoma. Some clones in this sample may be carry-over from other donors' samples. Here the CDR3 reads CSAAVGETQYF. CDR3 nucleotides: TGCAGTGCTGCCGTCGGGGAGACCCAGTACTTC.